This TCR beta chain was documented in a study of blood T cell repertoires in COVID-19. The overall study: Specimens from acute and convalescent COVID-19 originated in the United States, Italy and Spain. PBMCs, B-cell-depleted T cells, or T cells were the source of the cDNA or gDNA that made up the material.

V gave up 5 bases and J gave up 1 base; unmatched junction bases: 11. This CDR3 spans 17 amino acids. The germline gives CDR1 SEHNR, CDR2 FQNEAQ (reference sequence). Original processing methods: Nucleated cell number was recorded as an estimate derived from reference gene primer amplification. Here immunoSEQ multiplex PCR was the method, and the copy in TCRdb shows in-frame clones only, minus some. V, J and clone size reflect that table, while D and trimming were determined from the DNA. The sample includes about 140,000 clones, more than 65% seen only once; the top ten take less than 15%. The chain links TRBV7-9 to TRBJ2-3; TRBD2 agrees at 8 bases. Sequenced material: peripheral blood. This TCR was recovered from a man at least 80 years old with acute or convalescent COVID-19. CDR3 DNA sequence: TGTGCCAGCAGCGGCAGCGGGGGCCCCCCGGGCACAGATACGCAGTATTTT. It translates to CASSGSGGPPGTDTQYF.